These 9 T cell receptor beta chains originate from one sample sequenced in a study of T-cell memory formation after mild COVID-19. MiXCR, applied by TCRdb to the 5' RACE reads, yields one record per CDR3 protein. The sample records 400,000 or so distinct CDR3 sequences, about 20% being singletons. The sequencing sample was made of PBMCs or a T cell subset sorted from them (not recorded which). All receptors derive from an adult woman who had mild COVID-19 (a few samples of this study predate the infection). Cell type and time point are not known.

V gene TRBV12-3 or TRBV12-4 combines with J gene TRBJ1-5; D unclear. V lost 0 bases, J lost 8 bases, and 14 bases lay in between. There are 15 residues in the CDR3. CDR3: CASSLAQAPKEPQHF. Here the CDR3 DNA reads TGTGCCAGCAGTTTAGCGCAGGCCCCTAAGGAGCCCCAGCATTTT.

CDR3 amino acids: CSVAMGYNQPQHF. DNA of the CDR3: TGCAGCGTTGCTATGGGATACAATCAGCCCCAGCATTTT. This chain links TRBV29-1 with TRBJ1-5; D uncertain. V gave up 4 bases and J gave up 3 bases, with 10 bases separating them. The CDR3 length is 13 residues. Germline V CDR1 and CDR2: SQVTM, ANQGSEA.

This clonotype was counted between two and nine times. The chain carries TRBV24-1 and TRBJ2-3; D may be TRBD1 (6 bases). Germline-derived CDR1 and CDR2 are KGHDR and SFDVKD. The V and J ends lost 7 bases and 2 bases respectively, with 15 bases between them. The CDR3 runs 15 residues. CDR3 in DNA: TGTGCCACCAGAAGCGCCGACAGGATCACAGATACGCAGTATTTT. Residues: CATRSADRITDTQYF.

This sequence joins TRBV15 and TRBJ2-3, with unresolved D. This CDR3 has 16 amino acids. The V end lost 5 bases, the J end lost 3 bases, and 18 bases lay between the germline ends. The germline CDR1 and CDR2 sequences are LNHNV and YYDKDF (reference sequence). The DNA of the CDR3 is TGTGCCACCAGCCCTAGTAGGTCTGTGGGGACAGATACGCAGTATTTT. This sequence encodes CATSPSRSVGTDTQYF. The full variable domain, with the rest looked up from reference TRBV15 and TRBJ2-3, is DAMVIQNPRYQVTQFGKPVTLSCSQTLNHNVMYWYQQKSSQAPKLLFHYYDKDFNNEADTPDNFQSRRPNTSFCFLDIRSPGLGDTAMYLCATSPSRSVGTDTQYFGPGTRLTVL.

This clonotype was recorded a few times. The CDR3 bases are TGTGCCTGCTTCGGGTTCGTCTCGTCGAGTGGAGAAAAACTGTTTTTT. Amino acids: CACFGFVSSSGEKLFF. The genes are TRBV30 and TRBJ1-4; no firm D call. Germline CDR1 and CDR2: GTSNPN and SVGIG (reference sequence). V gave up 6 bases and J gave up 8 bases, with 25 bases separating them. The length of the CDR3 is 16 residues. The full variable domain, rest sourced from reference TRBV30 and TRBJ1-4, is SQTIHQWPATLVQPVGSPLSLECTVEGTSNPNLYWYRQAAGRGLQLLFYSVGIGQISSEVPQNLSASRPQDRQFILSSKKLLLSDSGFYLCACFGFVSSSGEKLFFGSGTQLSVL.

The genes are TRBV7-8 and TRBJ1-1, with 10 bases aligning to TRBD1. Germline CDR1 SGHVS, CDR2 FQNEAQ. CDR3 length: 16 residues. With V trimmed by 4 bases and J by 0 bases, 5 bases remained unmatched. DNA for the CDR3: TGTGCCAGCAGCTCCGGGACAGGGGCCTTGAACACTGAAGCTTTCTTT. Encoded protein: CASSSGTGALNTEAFF.

J is TRBJ1-1 and V is TRBV5-1, with 9 bases that match TRBD1. With V trimmed by 7 bases and J by 1 base, 20 bases remained unmatched. Germline loops: CDR1 SGHRS, CDR2 YFSETQ. There are 19 residues in the CDR3. The CDR3 DNA follows: TGCGCCAGCCAACCGGGACAGGGTTTTTCTACCCGGACGAACACTGAAGCTTTCTTT. As protein: CASQPGQGFSTRTNTEAFF.

This clonotype was recorded a few times. The gene calls are TRBV5-1 and TRBJ1-1; 7 bases are shared with TRBD1. The CDR3 length is 15 residues. V shed 4 bases, J shed 0 bases, and the junction held 6 bases outside the gene matches. Germline CDR1 and CDR2: SGHRS and YFSETQ. CDR3 nucleotides: TGCGCCAGCAGCGTACAGGGACAGCTGAACACTGAAGCTTTCTTT. Amino acids: CASSVQGQLNTEAFF.

V gene TRBV15 combines with J gene TRBJ2-3; D is possibly TRBD2 (6 bases). Between the trimmed V and J ends, which lost 9 bases and 6 bases, there was a span of 25 bases. Germline CDR1 reads LNHNV; CDR2 reads YYDKDF (reference sequence). The CDR3 has 16 amino acids. This CDR3 reads CATSQEPGDPGDTQYF. Written as DNA, the CDR3 is TGTGCCACATCTCAGGAGCCGGGGGATCCCGGGGATACGCAGTATTTT.